This paragraph reports one T cell receptor beta chain. This record belongs to a study of blood T cell repertoires in COVID-19. Overall study context: T cells, B-cell-depleted T cells, or PBMCs supplied cDNA or gDNA.

Original methodology: Quantification of nucleated cells was approximated via reference gene primer amplification. The data were produced by immunoSEQ multiplex PCR, yet TCRdb's version contains in-frame clones alone and is incomplete. The V and J calls and clone size are taken from that table; D and trimming were inferred from the DNA. The repertoire holds fewer than 150,000 clones, with around three quarters as singletons. This CDR3 has 15 amino acids. Germline lookup yields CDR1 MDHEN and CDR2 SYDVKM. J was trimmed by 6 bases and V by 8 bases; bases with no gene match: 11. The sample taken for sequencing was peripheral blood. This chain uses TRBV28 with TRBJ2-7, with 12 bases fitting TRBD2. The TCR comes from a man aged 65 to 85 with acute or convalescent COVID-19. The CDR3 spells CASGRLAGEIGEQYF. The CDR3 region has the DNA TGTGCCAGCGGGCGACTAGCGGGAGAGATTGGCGAGCAGTACTTC.